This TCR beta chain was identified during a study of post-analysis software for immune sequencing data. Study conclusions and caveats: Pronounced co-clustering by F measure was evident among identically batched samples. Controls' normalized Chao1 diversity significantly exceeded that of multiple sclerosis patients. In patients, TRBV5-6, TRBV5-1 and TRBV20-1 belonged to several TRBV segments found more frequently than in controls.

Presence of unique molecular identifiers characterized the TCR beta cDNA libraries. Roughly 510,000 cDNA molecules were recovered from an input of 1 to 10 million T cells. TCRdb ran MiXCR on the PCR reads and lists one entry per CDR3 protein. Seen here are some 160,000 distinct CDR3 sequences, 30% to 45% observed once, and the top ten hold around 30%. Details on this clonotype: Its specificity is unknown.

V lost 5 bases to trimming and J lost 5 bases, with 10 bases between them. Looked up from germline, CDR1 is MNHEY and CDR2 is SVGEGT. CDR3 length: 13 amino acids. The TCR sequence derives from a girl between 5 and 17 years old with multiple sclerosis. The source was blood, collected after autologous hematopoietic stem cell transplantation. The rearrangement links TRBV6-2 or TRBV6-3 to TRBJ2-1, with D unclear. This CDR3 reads CASSHRYHNEQFF. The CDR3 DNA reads TGTGCCAGCAGTCACCGCTACCACAATGAGCAGTTCTTC.